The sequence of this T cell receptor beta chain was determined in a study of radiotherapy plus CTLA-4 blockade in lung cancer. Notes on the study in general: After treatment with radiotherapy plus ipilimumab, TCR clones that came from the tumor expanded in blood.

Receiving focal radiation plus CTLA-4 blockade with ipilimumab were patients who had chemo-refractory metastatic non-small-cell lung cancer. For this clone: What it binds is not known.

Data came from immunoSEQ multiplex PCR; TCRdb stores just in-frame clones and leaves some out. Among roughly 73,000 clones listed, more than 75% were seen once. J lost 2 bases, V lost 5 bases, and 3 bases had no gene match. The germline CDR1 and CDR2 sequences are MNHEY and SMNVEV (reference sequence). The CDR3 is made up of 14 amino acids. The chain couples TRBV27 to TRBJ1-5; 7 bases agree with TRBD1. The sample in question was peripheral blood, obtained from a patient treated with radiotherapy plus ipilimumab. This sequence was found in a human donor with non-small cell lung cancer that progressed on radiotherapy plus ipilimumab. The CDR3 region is CASSTDRGNQPQHF. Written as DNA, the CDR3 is TGTGCCAGCAGTACAGACAGGGGCAATCAGCCCCAGCATTTT.